Given below is one T cell receptor beta chain in context. Its cognate antigen is unknown. Stated time point: week 11, during vaccination. Vaccinated patients received 300 ug of mutant IDH1 20-mer peptide per dose, with topical imiquimod. Germline CDR1 LGHNA, CDR2 YSLEER. The CDR3 runs to 15 residues. The ends were cut back, 4 bases at V and 2 bases at J, with 14 bases in the middle. The assay was immunoSEQ multiplex PCR, and TCRdb's table has in-frame clones only and misses some. The sample has fewer than 70,000 clones; 70% to 90% are singletons. The data are from a study of a mutant IDH1 vaccine in newly diagnosed glioma. Study details: Patients received vaccination from 4-6 weeks after radiotherapy alone, or with temozolomide cycles.

The material was PBMCs, obtained from a glioma patient whose treatment included an IDH1 peptide vaccine. V usage is TRBV4-3 and J usage is TRBJ2-5; D gene uncertain. The receptor's source is a man aged 35-49 years with glioma. CDR3 sequence (DNA): TGCGCCAGCAGCCCCGGGTCAGCTACTCAAGAGACCCAGTACTTC. Translated, it gives CASSPGSATQETQYF.